One T cell receptor beta chain is described in this entry. Its antigen remains unidentified. Trimming cost V 5 bases and J 2 bases; bases outside gene matches: 7. The CDR3 loop spans 15 amino acids. Germline CDR1 is SGHVS and CDR2 is FNYEAQ. The data were taken from a study of cytomegalovirus exposure and HLA in healthy donors. Study results and caveats: It is likely that the observed cluster of highly shared sequence variants was a sequencing artifact. Donors belonging to an Asian-associated ancestry cluster reportedly showed fewer N-insertions in productive TCRs than the approximately 640-donor mean, according to what a later analysis found. High sensitivity and specificity were reportedly achieved when the classifier diagnosed cytomegalovirus status. There were 150 to 200 TCR beta chains listed as cytomegalovirus-associated.

60 Vbeta and 13 Jbeta primers were used in PCR. Profiled with immunoSEQ multiplex PCR; TCRdb holds only in-frame clones, not every one. The profile shows roughly 200,000 clones, about 80% of them singletons. The receptor was derived from a woman aged 60-75 years in good health and CMV-seropositive. The specimen was PBMCs. The V call is TRBV7-6, the J call TRBJ1-1; 8 bases fit TRBD1. CDR3 amino acids: CASSHYRGGNTEAFF. As DNA, the CDR3 is TGTGCCAGCAGCCACTACAGGGGGGGAAACACTGAAGCTTTCTTT.